This entry describes one T cell receptor beta chain. Its antigen remains unidentified. Here immunoSEQ multiplex PCR was the method, and the copy in TCRdb shows in-frame clones only, minus some. The table lists roughly 150,000 clones, around 85% of them singletons. This sample was taken from a study of lymphopenia after photon versus proton radiotherapy. Study-wide results and caveats: Larger post-nadir TCR diversity loss correlated inversely with survival in deceased patients. Proton therapy kept repertoires fairly stable, unlike photons, which gained effector/memory cells. Survival link was tested only in deceased patients; proton benefit remains a possibility. After lymphocyte nadir, photon-treated repertoires showed oligoclonal expansion, especially CD8+ Temra.

The CDR3 has 15 residues. Looked up from germline, CDR1 is SGHTA and CDR2 is FQGNSA. Trimming shortened V by 5 bases and J by 2 bases, and 13 bases separated the two germline ends. Sequenced here: peripheral blood, sampled from a patient treated with photon-based radiotherapy. The chain links TRBV7-2 to TRBJ2-1; tentative D call: TRBD1 (6 bases). The TCR comes from a man in his fifties with gastric cancer. As DNA, the CDR3 is TGTGCCAGCAGCCCCCAGGGGTCCCCCTACAATGAGCAGTTCTTC. Translating it yields CASSPQGSPYNEQFF.